This T cell receptor (beta chain) was identified in a study of T cells in Graves' hyperthyroidism and ophthalmopathy. Study-wide background: Initial diagnosis, before any treatment, was when peripheral blood was collected.

As regards this clonotype: Antigen: not known.

From RNA transcripts, TCR beta CDR3 regions were amplified. The HTBI primer set served for first-round RT-PCR of the TCR CDR3. TCRdb reprocessed the multiplex PCR reads via MiXCR and lists one record per CDR3 protein. The sample lists approximately 510,000 distinct CDR3 sequences; roughly 20% were seen once. Regarding the study as a whole: The model forecast ophthalmopathy, anticipating it by a median around 6.5 months before onset. Also found in blood were most expanded thyroid clonotypes above 0.001.

Based on clinical symptoms, serum thyroxine and TRAb, thyroid ultrasound and orbital computed tomography, diagnoses were reached. This CDR3 is built from 15 residues. Germline V gene data show CDR1 as SNHLY and CDR2 as FYNNEI. Trimming stripped 2 bases from V and 0 bases from J, with 8 bases between. This receptor was identified in a man aged 18 to 29 with Graves' hyperthyroidism. The chain joins TRBV2 to TRBJ1-5; D remains ambiguous. Sequenced sample: blood. The CDR3 loop is CASSEYPFSNQPQHF. As DNA, the CDR3 is TGTGCCAGCAGTGAATATCCGTTTAGCAATCAGCCCCAGCATTTT. Looking up the rest from reference TRBV2 and TRBJ1-5 gives the full variable domain: EPEVTQTPSHQVTQMGQEVILRCVPISNHLYFYWYRQILGQKVEFLVSFYNNEISEKSEIFDDQFSVERPDGSNFTLKIRSTKLEDSAMYFCASSEYPFSNQPQHFGDGTRLSIL.